This T cell receptor beta chain was captured by sequencing in a study of T cell changes during pregnancy in multiple sclerosis. Some clones are missing from TCRdb's copy, which holds only in-frame ones; the method was immunoSEQ multiplex PCR. Of about 68,000 clones in the sample, under 95% are singletons; the top ten hold around 0.9%. The CDR3 loop spans 15 amino acids. V lost 1 base to trimming and J lost 3 bases, with 7 bases between them. Germline V gene lookup returns CDR1 SNHLY and CDR2 FYNNEI. The TCR was taken from a female donor with multiple sclerosis, enrolled in a pregnancy study. Sequenced here: peripheral blood, sampled in the second trimester of pregnancy. The chain is built from TRBV2 and TRBJ2-6; TRBD2 is a possible D gene (6 bases). CDR3 coding DNA: TGTGCCAGCAGTGAAGAGCGGGTTGGGGCCAACGTCCTGACTTTC. As protein: CASSEERVGANVLTF.